These 11 T cell receptor beta chains originate from one sample sequenced in a study of blood T cell repertoires in COVID-19. The table came from immunoSEQ multiplex PCR; TCRdb's copy has only in-frame clones and leaves some out. The sample includes some 110,000 clones, around four fifths seen only once; the top ten take 4.8%. Sequencing used peripheral blood. The source of these receptors is a man aged 60-69 years with acute or convalescent COVID-19.

The chain employs TRBV7-2 and TRBJ2-1, with D tentatively TRBD1 (6 bases). CDR3 size: 15 residues. CDR1 is SGHTA and CDR2 is FQGNSA in the germline V gene. V gave up 1 base and J gave up 1 base, with 8 bases separating them. Written as DNA, the CDR3 is TGTGCCAGCAGCTTAGATCAGGGGTCCTACAATGAGCAGTTCTTC. It encodes CASSLDQGSYNEQFF. Full variable domain (missing parts from reference TRBV7-2 and TRBJ2-1): GAGVSQSPSNKVTEKGKDVELRCDPISGHTALYWYRQSLGQGLEFLIYFQGNSAPDKSGLPSDRFSAERTGGSVSTLTIQRTQQEDSAVYLCASSLDQGSYNEQFFGPGTRLTVL.

V usage is TRBV3-1 (or the pseudogene TRBV3-2) and J usage is TRBJ1-6, with D unclear. CDR1 LGHDT and CDR2 YNNKEL come from the germline V gene (reference sequence). This CDR3 region has 18 residues. Trimming removed 0 bases at V and 0 bases at J, with 12 bases between. The CDR3 is CASSQEGQASSYNSPLHF. In DNA, the CDR3 is TGTGCCAGCAGCCAAGAGGGTCAGGCCAGCTCCTATAATTCACCCCTCCACTTT.

The chain employs TRBV18 and TRBJ2-5, with 7 bases identical to TRBD1. With V trimmed by 5 bases and J by 5 bases, 11 bases remained unmatched. CDR1 and CDR2 (germline): KGHSH, LQKENI. The CDR3 sequence is 15 residues long. In DNA form, the CDR3 reads TGTGCCAGCTCAACAGGACAGGCGATAGGGGAGACCCAGTACTTC. Translating gives CASSTGQAIGETQYF.

The J gene is TRBJ1-2, the V gene TRBV4-2, with TRBD1 matching 8 bases. With 3 bases clipped from V and 4 bases from J, the junction kept 7 bases outside the gene matches. CDR3 length: 15 residues. Germline V gives CDR1 LGHNA, CDR2 YNFKEQ. As DNA, the CDR3 is TGTGCCAGCAGCCAGGCTGGACAGGGACGCTATGGCTACACCTTC. It is translated as CASSQAGQGRYGYTF.

In its sample, this clone was seen once. The V and J genes are TRBV6-2 or TRBV6-3 and TRBJ2-3, with D uncertain. The CDR3 totals 14 residues. CDR1 is MNHEY, CDR2 SVGEGT, per germline. The V end was cut by 5 bases, the J end by 3 bases, with 12 bases between. CDR3 residues: CASSPSTETDTQYF. The CDR3 DNA is TGTGCCAGCAGTCCATCCACTGAGACAGATACGCAGTATTTT.

The chain uses TRBV30 and TRBJ2-3; the match to TRBD2 covers 13 bases. The CDR3 runs to 18 residues. Germline CDR1 is GTSNPN and CDR2 is SVGIG (reference sequence). V was pared by 1 base and J by 2 bases, with 9 bases of the junction left unmatched. CDR3: CAWSDQTSGRHFTDTQYF. CDR3 coding DNA: TGTGCCTGGAGTGATCAGACTAGCGGGAGGCATTTCACAGATACGCAGTATTTT.

The CDR3 DNA sequence: TGTGCCAGCAGCTTAGAAGACAGGAGCTACGAGCAGTACTTC. This sequence encodes CASSLEDRSYEQYF. V gene TRBV7-9 combines with J gene TRBJ2-7; the D gene is possibly TRBD1 (6 bases). The germline V gene encodes CDR1 SEHNR and CDR2 FQNEAQ (reference sequence). Trimming left V 1 base short and J 3 bases short, with 10 bases between. The CDR3 length is 14 residues.

The rearrangement links TRBV30 to TRBJ2-5, with TRBD2 matching 13 bases. The germline V gene encodes CDR1 GTSNPN and CDR2 SVGIG (reference sequence). This CDR3 spans 13 amino acids. In DNA form, the CDR3 reads TGTGTTTCTCAGACTAGCGGGGGGCCTACCCAGTACTTC. Translated: CVSQTSGGPTQYF.

The V and J genes are TRBV5-1 and TRBJ2-5; 7 nucleotides match TRBD2. The junction had 6 bases not matched to a gene; V was cut back by 4 bases and J by 3 bases. This CDR3 spans 14 amino acids. Germline V lookup: CDR1 SGHRS, CDR2 YFSETQ. The CDR3 nucleotides read TGCGCCAGCAGCCGGGGGGTAGGGGAAGAGACCCAGTACTTC. Amino acids: CASSRGVGEETQYF.

In this sample, this clone turned up once. The chain joins TRBV2 to TRBJ2-1; D call uncertain. Trimming took off 2 bases at V and 9 bases at J, with 5 bases between the two ends. Germline V gene data show CDR1 as SNHLY and CDR2 as FYNNEI. The CDR3 totals 11 residues. This chain's CDR3 is CASSEYSEQFF. DNA of the CDR3: TGTGCCAGCAGTGAATATAGTGAGCAGTTCTTC.

This chain uses TRBV3-1 (or the pseudogene TRBV3-2) with TRBJ1-3; D is ambiguous. CDR3 size: 14 residues. The germline gives CDR1 LGHDT, CDR2 YNNKEL (reference sequence). V lost 4 bases, J lost 2 bases, and 9 bases lay in between. The CDR3 DNA sequence: TGTGCCAGCAGCCTATTGAACACTGGAAACACCATATATTTT. Its protein product is CASSLLNTGNTIYF.